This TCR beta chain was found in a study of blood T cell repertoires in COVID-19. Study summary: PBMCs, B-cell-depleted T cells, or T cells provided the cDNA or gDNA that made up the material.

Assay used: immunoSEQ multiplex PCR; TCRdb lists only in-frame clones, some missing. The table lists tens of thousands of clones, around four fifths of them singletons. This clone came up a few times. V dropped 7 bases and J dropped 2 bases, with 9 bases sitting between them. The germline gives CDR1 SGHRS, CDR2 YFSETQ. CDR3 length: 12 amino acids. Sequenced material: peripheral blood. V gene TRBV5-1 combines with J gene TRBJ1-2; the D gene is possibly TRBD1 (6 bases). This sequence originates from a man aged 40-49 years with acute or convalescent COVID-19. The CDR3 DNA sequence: TGCGCCAGCGGCACAGGGAACTATGGCTACACCTTC. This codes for CASGTGNYGYTF.